A selection of T cell receptor beta chains follows, all from one sample in a study of shared clonotypes between healthy human individuals. Measured with immunoSEQ multiplex PCR; TCRdb has only the in-frame clones, and not every one. The table has millions of clones, 85% to 95% seen once. The sample taken for sequencing was naive CD8+ T cells sorted from blood. These receptors came from a man younger than 35 in good health. Both conserved end residues are part of each CDR3.

>TRBV7-6|TRBJ2-7
CASSLAQGLAGAYEQYF
>TRBV12-5|TRBJ1-2
CASGSGSHGYTF
>TRBV19|TRBJ2-7
CASSPGTSGTYEQYF
>TRBV14|TRBJ2-7
CASSPETASYEQYF
>TRBV30|TRBJ1-5
CAWSDGGSANQPQHF
>TRBV2|TRBJ1-2
CAMLTGPVDGYTF
>TRBV27|TRBJ1-1
CASSLAGGPYLNTEAFF
>TRBV18|TRBJ2-7
CASSRAPGLAGGTLGSYEQYF
>TRBV19|TRBJ2-7
CASSWGQGGTYEQYF
>TRBV6-5|TRBJ2-1
CASSYTLSGENEQFF
>TRBV15|TRBJ1-4
CATSRDWGLREKLFF
>TRBV28|NA
CASSVRGAAGEQYF
>TRBV6-1|TRBJ1-6
CASSESTRSSYNSPLHF
>TRBV28|TRBJ2-3
CASSLFTDTDTQYF